Below are 16 T cell receptor beta chains sequenced from a single sample in a study of T cells after yellow fever vaccination. TCRdb redid the calling of the 5' RACE reads with MiXCR, one entry per CDR3 protein. This table holds hundreds of thousands of distinct CDR3 sequences, approximately 6% found once. The input for sequencing was PBMCs, taken 5 days after the yellow fever booster vaccination. These receptors were taken from a man aged 25-45 years who received the YFV17D yellow fever vaccine.

The V call is TRBV5-5, the J call TRBJ1-1; no clear D. There are 15 residues in the CDR3. Germline V gene sequence: CDR1 SGHKS, CDR2 YYEKEE (reference sequence). Trimming stripped 0 bases from V and 1 base from J, with 10 bases between. The CDR3 DNA reads TGTGCCAGCAGCTTGGCCCTCCCCGGGAACACTGAAGCTTTCTTT. As protein: CASSLALPGNTEAFF.

The sample holds many counts of this clonotype. The gene calls are TRBV5-5 and TRBJ2-7, with D unclear. This CDR3 is 13 amino acids long. From germline, CDR1 is SGHKS and CDR2 YYEKEE (reference sequence). V was shortened by 2 bases and J by 6 bases, with 12 bases between the two germline ends. In DNA, the CDR3 is TGTGCCAGCAGCTTCACAGATGCCGGCGAGCAGTACTTC. This codes for CASSFTDAGEQYF. The variable domain in full, with the rest retrieved from reference TRBV5-5 and TRBJ2-7, is DAGVTQSPTHLIKTRGQQVTLRCSPISGHKSVSWYQQVLGQGPQFIFQYYEKEERGRGNFPDRFSARQFPNYSSELNVNALLLGDSALYLCASSFTDAGEQYFGPGTRLTVT.

The rearrangement uses TRBV20-1 and TRBJ2-5; D might be TRBD2 (6 bases). V lost 3 bases and J 3 bases, leaving 11 bases between the germline ends. CDR1 is DFQATT and CDR2 is SNEGSKA in the germline V gene (reference sequence). The CDR3 spans 13 residues. CDR3 residues: CSASTGVEETQYF. Here the CDR3 DNA reads TGCAGTGCTAGCACGGGGGTCGAAGAGACCCAGTACTTC.

J is TRBJ2-1 and V is TRBV7-2, with D unclear. Per germline, CDR1 SGHTA and CDR2 FQGNSA. The V end was cut by 0 bases, the J end by 5 bases, with 17 bases between. This CDR3 is built from 17 residues. The CDR3 sequence is CASSLAGSGIRNNEQFF. The CDR3 nucleotides read TGTGCCAGCAGCTTAGCGGGATCTGGGATACGCAACAATGAGCAGTTCTTC.

This clonotype was picked up a small number of times. J is TRBJ2-3 and V is TRBV5-1, with 9 bases that match TRBD1. Germline V gene lookup returns CDR1 SGHRS and CDR2 YFSETQ. The CDR3 covers 16 residues. Trimming removed 4 bases from V and 1 base from J; junction bases left unmatched: 7. CDR3 DNA sequence: TGCGCCAGCAGCCCCAGGGACAGGGAGGGCACAGATACGCAGTATTTT. Translation gives CASSPRDREGTDTQYF.

The chain joins TRBV7-2 to TRBJ2-5, with a possible D match to TRBD2 (5 bases). V shed 3 bases and J shed 5 bases, with 16 bases lying between them. The CDR3 loop spans 15 amino acids. The V gene's germline CDR1 is SGHTA and CDR2 FQGNSA. The CDR3 nucleotides read TGTGCCAGCAGCTTTGAGGGTCTAGAGCTGGAGACCCAGTACTTC. It translates to CASSFEGLELETQYF.

There are many counts of this clonotype. This CDR3 reads CASSGTSIHEQYF. The DNA of the CDR3 is TGTGCCAGCAGTGGTACTAGCATCCACGAGCAGTACTTC. The V call is TRBV28, the J call TRBJ2-7; weak D call: TRBD2 (6 bases). Germline V gene sequence: CDR1 MDHEN, CDR2 SYDVKM. The CDR3 is 13 amino acids. The germline V and J ends were trimmed by 5 bases and 5 bases, with 13 bases remaining between them.

This clonotype has only a few counts. The chain couples TRBV7-2 to TRBJ2-5, with TRBD2 matching 12 bases. The CDR3 spans 16 residues. J gave up 4 bases and V 5 bases, and 8 bases lay outside the gene matches. The germline gives CDR1 SGHTA, CDR2 FQGNSA. The CDR3 nucleotides read TGTGCCAGCAGCCTAACCCTAGCGGGGGGGGGAGAGACCCAGTACTTC. This translates into CASSLTLAGGGETQYF.

In its sample, this clonotype was seen many times. Likely a read error: the CDR3 ends without its conserved phenylalanine or tryptophan. The limits of the CDR3 on the DNA are not certain, so only TCRdb's listed CDR3 is given. The V call is TRBV28, the J call TRBJ2-5; the table names TRBD1, a call not compared with the DNA. Looked up from germline, CDR1 is MDHEN and CDR2 is SYDVKM. Ends included, the CDR3 has 12 residues. This chain's CDR3 is CASTSDREALTL.

This clonotype was counted a few times. The V and J genes are TRBV5-1 and TRBJ2-1; 7 nucleotides align to TRBD2. J was trimmed by 7 bases and V by 2 bases; bases with no gene match: 9. The CDR3 spans 15 residues. Germline CDR1 is SGHRS and CDR2 is YFSETQ. For the CDR3, the DNA is TGCGCCAGCAGCTTTGGTGCGGGAGTTAGGAATGAGCAGTTCTTC. Its translation is CASSFGAGVRNEQFF.

The chain combines TRBV7-2 with TRBJ2-3, with D maybe TRBD2 (6 bases). The V gene's germline CDR1 is SGHTA and CDR2 FQGNSA. The CDR3 is 13 residues long. The V end lost 4 bases, the J end lost 13 bases, and 18 bases lay between the germline ends. In DNA form, the CDR3 reads TGTGCCAGCAGCTCCTCCGGGACTCGGGAAGAGTATTTT. This codes for CASSSSGTREEYF.

This clonotype has at least ten counts. The rearrangement uses TRBV12-3 or TRBV12-4 and TRBJ1-6; D is unclear. There are 14 residues in the CDR3. V was shortened by 4 bases and J by 9 bases, with 13 bases between the two germline ends. The DNA for the CDR3 is TGTGCCAGCAGTTACACGAATCGAGGTTCACCCCTCCACTTT. Its translation: CASSYTNRGSPLHF.

This clonotype was recorded at least ten times. This chain's CDR3 is CSAPTGVTEAFF. The CDR3 DNA reads as TGCAGTGCTCCCACAGGGGTAACTGAAGCTTTCTTT. This chain links TRBV20-1 with TRBJ1-1; 7 bases match TRBD1. The CDR3 extends over 12 amino acids. Germline CDR1 is DFQATT and CDR2 is SNEGSKA (reference sequence). After removal of 5 bases from V and 5 bases from J, the junction contained 5 bases not matched to a gene.

This clonotype has only a few counts. The chain couples TRBV7-2 to TRBJ2-7; 10 positions agree with TRBD2. CDR1 is SGHTA, CDR2 FQGNSA, per germline. V dropped 5 bases and J dropped 4; count of bases not matched to a gene: 5. The CDR3 is 14 residues long. The CDR3 DNA sequence: TGTGCCAGCAGCGTCGGACTAGCGGATTACGAGCAGTACTTC. It translates to CASSVGLADYEQYF. The full variable domain, its missing parts supplied by reference TRBV7-2 and TRBJ2-7, is GAGVSQSPSNKVTEKGKDVELRCDPISGHTALYWYRQSLGQGLEFLIYFQGNSAPDKSGLPSDRFSAERTGGSVSTLTIQRTQQEDSAVYLCASSVGLADYEQYFGPGTRLTVT.

In this sample, this clonotype turned up many times. The rearrangement joins TRBV10-3 to TRBJ2-7, with TRBD1 matching 9 bases. This CDR3 is 13 amino acids long. J lost 3 bases, V lost 9 bases, and 6 bases had no gene match. The germline V gene has CDR1 ENHRY and CDR2 SYGVKD. The CDR3 protein is CAIQPGQGYEQYF. CDR3 DNA: TGTGCCATTCAACCGGGACAGGGCTACGAGCAGTACTTC.

This clonotype was counted at least ten times. The chain has TRBV5-6 and TRBJ2-7; D is uncertain. Germline lookup yields CDR1 SGHDT and CDR2 YYEEEE. The CDR3 consists of 14 residues. The ends were cut back, 4 bases at V and 3 bases at J, with 14 bases in the middle. Written as DNA, the CDR3 is TGTGCCAGCAGCCCTGGTAACAGTTACTACGAGCAGTACTTC. Its protein is CASSPGNSYYEQYF. The variable domain in full, with the rest retrieved from reference TRBV5-6 and TRBJ2-7, is DAGVTQSPTHLIKTRGQQVTLRCSPKSGHDTVSWYQQALGQGPQFIFQYYEEEERQRGNFPDRFSGHQFPNYSSELNVNALLLGDSALYLCASSPGNSYYEQYFGPGTRLTVT.